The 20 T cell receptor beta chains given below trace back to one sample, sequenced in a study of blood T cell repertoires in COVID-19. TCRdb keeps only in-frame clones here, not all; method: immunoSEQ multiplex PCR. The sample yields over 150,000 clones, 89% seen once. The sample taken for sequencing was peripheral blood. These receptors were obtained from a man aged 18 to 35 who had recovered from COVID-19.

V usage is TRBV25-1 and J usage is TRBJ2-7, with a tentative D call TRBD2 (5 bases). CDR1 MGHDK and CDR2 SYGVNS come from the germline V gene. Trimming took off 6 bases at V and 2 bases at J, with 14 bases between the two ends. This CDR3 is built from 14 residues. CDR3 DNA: TGTGCCAGCAGCCCAACCGGGAATACCTACGAGCAGTACTTC. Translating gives CASSPTGNTYEQYF.

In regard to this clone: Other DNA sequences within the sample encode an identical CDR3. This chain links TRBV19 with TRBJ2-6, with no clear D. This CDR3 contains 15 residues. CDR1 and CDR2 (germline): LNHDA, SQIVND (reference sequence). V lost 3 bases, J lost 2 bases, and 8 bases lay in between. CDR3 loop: CASSIGGAGANVLTF. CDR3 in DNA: TGTGCCAGTAGTATCGGCGGTGCTGGGGCCAACGTCCTGACTTTC.

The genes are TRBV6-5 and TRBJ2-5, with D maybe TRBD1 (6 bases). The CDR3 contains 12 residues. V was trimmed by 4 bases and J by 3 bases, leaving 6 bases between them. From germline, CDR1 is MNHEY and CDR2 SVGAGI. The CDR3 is CASSSGEETQYF. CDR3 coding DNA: TGTGCCAGCAGTTCAGGGGAAGAGACCCAGTACTTC.

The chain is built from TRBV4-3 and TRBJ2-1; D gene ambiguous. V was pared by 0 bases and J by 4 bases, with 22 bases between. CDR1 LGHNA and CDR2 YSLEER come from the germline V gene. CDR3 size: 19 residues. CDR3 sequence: CASSQDDGTMRPFYNEQFF. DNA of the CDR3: TGCGCCAGCAGCCAAGATGATGGAACCATGAGGCCCTTTTACAATGAGCAGTTCTTC.

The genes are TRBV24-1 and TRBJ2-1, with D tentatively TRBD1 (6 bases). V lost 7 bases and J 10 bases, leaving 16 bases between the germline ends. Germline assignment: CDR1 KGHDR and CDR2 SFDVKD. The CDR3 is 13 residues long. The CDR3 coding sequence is TGTGCCACCAGAGCCAACAGGGTATCGGAGCAGTTCTTC. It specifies CATRANRVSEQFF.

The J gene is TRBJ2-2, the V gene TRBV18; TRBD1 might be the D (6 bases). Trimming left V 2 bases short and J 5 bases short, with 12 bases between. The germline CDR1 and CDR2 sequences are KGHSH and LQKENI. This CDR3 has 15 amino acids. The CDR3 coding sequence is TGTGCCAGCTCACCAGACTCCAGGGGAACCGGGGAGCTGTTTTTT. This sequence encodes CASSPDSRGTGELFF.

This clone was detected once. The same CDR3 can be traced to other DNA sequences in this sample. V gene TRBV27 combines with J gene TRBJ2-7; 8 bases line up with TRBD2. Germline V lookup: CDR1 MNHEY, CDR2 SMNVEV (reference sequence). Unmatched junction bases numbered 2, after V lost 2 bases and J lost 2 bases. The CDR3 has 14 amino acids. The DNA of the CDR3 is TGTGCCAGCAGTTTAGCGGGAGGAGCCTACGAGCAGTACTTC. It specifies CASSLAGGAYEQYF.

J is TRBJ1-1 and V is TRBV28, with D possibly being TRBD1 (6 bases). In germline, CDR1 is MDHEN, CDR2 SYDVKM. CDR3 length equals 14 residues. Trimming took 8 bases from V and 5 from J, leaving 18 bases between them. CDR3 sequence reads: CASQGGARGTEAFF. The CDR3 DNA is TGTGCCAGCCAAGGGGGGGCGCGAGGAACTGAAGCTTTCTTT.

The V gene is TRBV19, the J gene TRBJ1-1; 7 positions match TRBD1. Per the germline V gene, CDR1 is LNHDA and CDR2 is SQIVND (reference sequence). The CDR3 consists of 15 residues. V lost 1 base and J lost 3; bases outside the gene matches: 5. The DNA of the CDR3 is TGTGCCAGTAGTATAGCGGCAGGGGGTTACACTGAAGCTTTCTTT. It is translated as CASSIAAGGYTEAFF.

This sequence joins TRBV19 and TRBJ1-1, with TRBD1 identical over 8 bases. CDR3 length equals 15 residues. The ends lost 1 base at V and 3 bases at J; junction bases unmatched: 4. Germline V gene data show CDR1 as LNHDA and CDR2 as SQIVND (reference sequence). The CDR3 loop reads CASSIAGGRYTEAFF. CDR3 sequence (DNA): TGTGCCAGTAGTATAGCAGGGGGCAGGTACACTGAAGCTTTCTTT.

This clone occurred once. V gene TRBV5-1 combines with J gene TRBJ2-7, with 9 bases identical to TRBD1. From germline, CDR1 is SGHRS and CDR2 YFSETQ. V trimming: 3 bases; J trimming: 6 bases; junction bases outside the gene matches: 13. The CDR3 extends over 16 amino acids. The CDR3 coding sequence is TGCGCCAGCAGCTGGGGACAGGGTTCAAGGAAAGGCGAGCAGTACTTC. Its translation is CASSWGQGSRKGEQYF.

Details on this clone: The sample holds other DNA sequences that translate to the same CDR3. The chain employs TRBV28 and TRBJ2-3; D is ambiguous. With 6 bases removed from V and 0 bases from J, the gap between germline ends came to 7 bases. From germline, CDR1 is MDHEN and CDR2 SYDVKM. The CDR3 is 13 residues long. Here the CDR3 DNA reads TGTGCCAGCAGCTCGACTAGCACAGATACGCAGTATTTT. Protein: CASSSTSTDTQYF.

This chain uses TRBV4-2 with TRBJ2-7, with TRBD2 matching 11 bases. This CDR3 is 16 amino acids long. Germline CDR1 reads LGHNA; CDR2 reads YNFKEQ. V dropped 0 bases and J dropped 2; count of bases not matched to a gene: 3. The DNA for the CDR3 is TGTGCCAGCAGCCAAGATGGGACTAGCGGACCCTACGAGCAGTACTTC. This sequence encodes CASSQDGTSGPYEQYF.

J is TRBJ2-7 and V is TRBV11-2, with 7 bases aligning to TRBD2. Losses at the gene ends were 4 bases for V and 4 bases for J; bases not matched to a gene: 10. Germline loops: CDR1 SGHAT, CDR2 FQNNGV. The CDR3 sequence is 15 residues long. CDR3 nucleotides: TGTGCCAGCAGCTCGACTTCTAGCGGACTGTACGAGCAGTACTTC. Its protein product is CASSSTSSGLYEQYF.

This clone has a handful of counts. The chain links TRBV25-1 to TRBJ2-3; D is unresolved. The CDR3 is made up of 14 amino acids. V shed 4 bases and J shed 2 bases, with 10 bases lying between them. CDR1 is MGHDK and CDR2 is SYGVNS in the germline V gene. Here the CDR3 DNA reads TGTGCCAGCAGTGGAGCGACCTTCACAGATACGCAGTATTTT. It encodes CASSGATFTDTQYF.

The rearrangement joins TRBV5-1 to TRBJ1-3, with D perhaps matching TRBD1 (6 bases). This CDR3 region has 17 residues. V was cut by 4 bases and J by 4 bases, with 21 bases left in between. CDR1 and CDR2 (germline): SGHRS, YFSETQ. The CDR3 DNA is TGCGCCAGCAGCATCGCAGGGGTTAGCCGAGGAGGAAACACCATATATTTT. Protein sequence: CASSIAGVSRGGNTIYF.

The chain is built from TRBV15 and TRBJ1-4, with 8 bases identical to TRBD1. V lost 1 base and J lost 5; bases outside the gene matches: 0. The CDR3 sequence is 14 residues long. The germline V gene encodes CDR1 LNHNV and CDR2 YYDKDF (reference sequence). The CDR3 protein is CATSRGTGNEKLFF. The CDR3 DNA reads TGTGCCACCAGCAGAGGGACAGGGAATGAAAAACTGTTTTTT. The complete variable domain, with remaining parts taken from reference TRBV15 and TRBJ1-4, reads DAMVIQNPRYQVTQFGKPVTLSCSQTLNHNVMYWYQQKSSQAPKLLFHYYDKDFNNEADTPDNFQSRRPNTSFCFLDIRSPGLGDTAMYLCATSRGTGNEKLFFGSGTQLSVL.

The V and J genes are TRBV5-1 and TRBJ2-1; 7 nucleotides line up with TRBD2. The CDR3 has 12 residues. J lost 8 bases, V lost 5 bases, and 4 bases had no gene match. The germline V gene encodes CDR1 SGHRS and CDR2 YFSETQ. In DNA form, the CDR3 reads TGCGCCAGCAGGGGGGGGATTGATGAGCAGTTCTTC. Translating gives CASRGGIDEQFF.

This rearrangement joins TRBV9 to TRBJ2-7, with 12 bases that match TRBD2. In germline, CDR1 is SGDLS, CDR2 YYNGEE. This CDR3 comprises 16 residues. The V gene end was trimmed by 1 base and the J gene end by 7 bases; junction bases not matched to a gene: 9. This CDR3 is CASSVSSSGRAGEQYF. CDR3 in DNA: TGTGCCAGCAGCGTAAGCTCTAGCGGGAGGGCGGGGGAGCAGTACTTC.

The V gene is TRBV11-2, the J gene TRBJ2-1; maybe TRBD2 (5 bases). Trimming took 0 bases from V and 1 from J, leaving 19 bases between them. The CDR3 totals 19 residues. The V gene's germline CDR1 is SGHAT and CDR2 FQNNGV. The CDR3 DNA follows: TGTGCCAGCAGCTTAGATGGGATTTCGGGAAGGGCGTCCTACAATGAGCAGTTCTTC. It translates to CASSLDGISGRASYNEQFF.